A selection of T cell receptor beta chains follows, all from one sample in a study of control samples from healthy donors and cancer patients. Measured with immunoSEQ multiplex PCR; TCRdb has only the in-frame clones, and not every one. Here the sample spans about 120,000 clones, approximately 95% being singletons. Sequencing used blood. The receptors derive from a man aged 25-45 years in good health. Each CDR3 is given with its conserved first and last residue. A D gene is named only where the DNA matches it firmly. For some rows the clone size is stated as once, few or many, or as a class when expanded; others skip it.

j_call,clone_size,d_call,v_call,cdr3_aa,cdr3_nt
TRBJ1-4,.,.,TRBV7-2,CASSLAGDNEKLFF,TGTGCCAGCAGCTTAGCAGGAGATAATGAAAAACTGTTTTTT
TRBJ2-7,.,.,TRBV5-1,CASSLGESEQYF,TGCGCCAGCAGCTTGGGAGAAAGCGAGCAGTACTTC
TRBJ1-2,.,.,TRBV5-6,CASSLHGNEYGYTF,TGTGCCAGCAGCTTGCACGGGAACGAATATGGCTACACCTTC
TRBJ1-1,.,TRBD1,TRBV27,CASQETGQIVNTEAFF,TGTGCCAGTCAGGAGACAGGGCAGATCGTGAACACTGAAGCTTTCTTT
TRBJ2-6,.,.,TRBV27,CASSRSGANVLTF,TGTGCCAGCAGCCGCTCTGGGGCCAACGTCCTGACTTTC
TRBJ1-2,.,.,TRBV7-2,CASSLTREGGYTF,TGTGCCAGCAGCTTAACCAGAGAGGGGGGCTACACCTTC
TRBJ1-1,.,.,TRBV7-6,CASSLLRNTEAFF,TGTGCCAGCAGCTTATTGAGGAACACTGAAGCTTTCTTT
TRBJ2-2,.,.,TRBV7-9,CASSLPNTGELFF,TGTGCCAGCAGCTTACCAAACACCGGGGAGCTGTTTTTT
TRBJ2-7,.,.,TRBV3-1/TRBV3-2,CASSQEGTGDEQYF,TGTGCCAGCAGCCAAGAAGGGACTGGGGACGAGCAGTACTTC
TRBJ2-1,once,.,TRBV2,CASLESGDEQFF,TGTGCCAGCCTTGAGTCGGGGGATGAGCAGTTCTTC
TRBJ2-5,.,.,TRBV11-2,CASSLEGFWGRETQYF,TGTGCCAGCAGCTTAGAGGGGTTCTGGGGGCGGGAGACCCAGTACTTC
TRBJ2-1,.,TRBD1,TRBV18,CASSRHPGQGDNEQFF,TGTGCCAGCTCACGCCATCCGGGACAGGGTGACAATGAGCAGTTCTTC
TRBJ2-7,.,.,TRBV7-2,CASSVAFTDGYEQYF,TGTGCCAGCAGCGTAGCGTTTACGGACGGGTACGAGCAGTACTTC
TRBJ2-5,once,.,TRBV4-1,CASSRKGGGPQETQYF,TGCGCCAGCAGCCGCAAGGGGGGGGGCCCCCAAGAGACCCAGTACTTC
TRBJ2-2,.,TRBD2,TRBV5-4,CASSTPGLANTGELFF,TGTGCCAGCAGCACCCCAGGACTAGCGAACACCGGGGAGCTGTTTTTT
TRBJ2-1,.,.,TRBV19,CASQFGTPGSYNEQFF,TGTGCCAGTCAGTTTGGGACCCCAGGCTCCTACAATGAGCAGTTCTTC